This T cell receptor (beta chain) was sequenced during a study of regulatory T cells in long-lasting Graves disease. Through Arm-PCR of CDR3 regions and iRepertoire HTBI primers, TCR beta libraries were built. Original data processing: Looking across samples, the authors found 55 to 80 TRBV and some 13 TRBJ segments. TCRdb reprocessed the multiplex PCR reads via MiXCR and lists one record per CDR3 protein. The V and J calls here are based on TCRdb, not the publication. The sample lists about 500,000 distinct CDR3 sequences, around 12% occurring once. Study findings and constraints: There was favoring of TRBV28, TRBJ1-2 and TRBJ2-5 in persistent disease.

Time point noted: newly diagnosed GD, antithyroid drugs for less than 3 months. There was RNA extracted from PBMCs, and the TCR library was made from it. The CDR3 covers 15 residues. Trimming took 11 bases from V and 0 from J, leaving 20 bases between them. CDR1 is SNHLY, CDR2 FYNNEI, per germline. This clonotype has ten or more counts. Its antigen is undetermined. In addition, the sample was reused for a study of T cells in Graves' hyperthyroidism and ophthalmopathy. From that report: Carried out on the TCR CDR3, a first-round RT-PCR used the HTBI primer set.

The receptor was derived from a woman aged 25 to 39 with Graves disease. Material: peripheral blood mononuclear cells (PBMCs), obtained at new diagnosis, from a patient treated with antithyroid drugs. The chain combines TRBV2 with TRBJ2-7, with D possibly being TRBD1 or TRBD2 (5 bases each). The CDR3 DNA follows: TGTGCCGGTGCTGAGGGGTTCCGAAGCTCCTACGAGCAGTACTTC. Translated, it gives CAGAEGFRSSYEQYF. The full variable domain, its missing parts supplied by reference TRBV2 and TRBJ2-7, is EPEVTQTPSHQVTQMGQEVILRCVPISNHLYFYWYRQILGQKVEFLVSFYNNEISEKSEIFDDQFSVERPDGSNFTLKIRSTKLEDSAMYFCAGAEGFRSSYEQYFGPGTRLTVT.